Below are 11 T cell receptor beta chains sequenced from a single sample in a study of radiation and T cells in renal cell carcinoma (TCRdb year 2020). To prepare the library, the immunoSEQ multiplex PCR assay was applied. The table was pulled from immuneACCESS by TCRdb, which kept in-frame rearrangements only. Such tables lose some clones; where checked, under half of the loss comes from unresolved V genes, and the rest has no known cause. This sample gives more than 60,000 clones in total; less than 90% of them show up just once. The top ten constitute around 2.5% of the sample. This specimen's time point label, per the study, means: blood 4 weeks post-SBRT, at nephrectomy. The treatment or condition tag for this specimen amounts to: 15 Gy SBRT to primary tumor, nephrectomy 4 weeks later. Here the sequenced sample was blood, taken from a patient whose treatment included radiotherapy and nephrectomy. The receptors originated from a woman aged 60-75 years with renal cell carcinoma.

This rearrangement joins TRBV30 to TRBJ2-5; 9 bases fit TRBD2. CDR1 and CDR2 from the germline V gene are GTSNPN and SVGIG (reference sequence). This CDR3 is 14 amino acids long. J gave up 6 bases and V 1 base, and 6 bases lay outside the gene matches. The CDR3 coding sequence is TGTGCCTGGAGTGCCGGGACTAGCTATAAGACCCAGTACTTC. It translates to CAWSAGTSYKTQYF.

This clone was detected only once. V usage is TRBV18 and J usage is TRBJ1-3; TRBD1 is a possible D gene (5 bases). Germline lookup yields CDR1 KGHSH and CDR2 LQKENI. This CDR3 region has 16 residues. Trimming removed 3 bases from V and 0 bases from J, with 12 bases in between. The CDR3 is CASSPPGPNSGNTIYF. CDR3 coding DNA: TGTGCCAGCTCACCCCCGGGACCGAACTCTGGAAACACCATATATTTT.

CDR3 in amino acids: CASSESIGGGASEQFF. CDR3 nucleotides: TGCGCCAGCAGTGAGTCGATTGGCGGGGGGGCCAGTGAGCAGTTCTTC. The V gene is TRBV10-1, the J gene TRBJ2-1, with TRBD2 identical over 9 bases. Germline V CDR1 and CDR2: WNHNN, SYGVQD (reference sequence). V was pared by 0 bases and J by 9 bases, with 9 bases of the junction left unmatched. The CDR3 totals 16 residues.

J is TRBJ1-2 and V is TRBV10-3; D is unclear. This CDR3 is 15 amino acids long. Germline assignment: CDR1 ENHRY and CDR2 SYGVKD. With 7 bases removed from V and 0 bases from J, the gap between germline ends came to 15 bases. In nucleotides, the CDR3 is TGTGCCATCATGGCTGGCTCCACAGCTAACTATGGCTACACCTTC. This codes for CAIMAGSTANYGYTF.

The chain links TRBV2 to TRBJ2-1, with D maybe TRBD2 (5 bases). This CDR3 has 12 amino acids. V was cut by 6 bases and J by 12 bases, with 15 bases left in between. Germline V gene data show CDR1 as SNHLY and CDR2 as FYNNEI. CDR3 nucleotides: TGTGCCAGCAGCGACCCGTTGCGGGTGCAGTTCTTC. This encodes CASSDPLRVQFF.

As regards this clone: This sample also contains other DNA sequences that code for the same CDR3. The chain combines TRBV27 with TRBJ2-3, with D unclear. The V end lost 3 bases, the J end lost 6 bases, and 4 bases lay between the germline ends. Germline V gene sequence: CDR1 MNHEY, CDR2 SMNVEV (reference sequence). This CDR3 contains 11 residues. CDR3 amino acids: CASSFGDTQYF. The CDR3 DNA sequence: TGTGCCAGCAGTTTCGGGGATACGCAGTATTTT.

The chain has TRBV5-5 and TRBJ2-7; D gene unclear. The CDR3 sequence is 13 residues long. Trimming removed 5 bases from V and 3 bases from J, with 12 bases in between. CDR1 is SGHKS and CDR2 is YYEKEE in the germline V gene (reference sequence). This CDR3 is CASRELDGYEQYF. The DNA for the CDR3 is TGTGCCAGCAGAGAATTGGACGGCTACGAGCAGTACTTC.

The genes are TRBV2 and TRBJ2-5; 8 bases fit TRBD2. The V gene's germline CDR1 is SNHLY and CDR2 FYNNEI. The J segment lost 7 bases and the V segment lost 5 bases, leaving 18 bases of the junction unmatched. The CDR3 sequence is 17 residues long. In DNA, the CDR3 is TGTGCCAGCAGTTTCTCATTCCCCGGGGGGGCCGGGCGGACCCAGTACTTC. Translating it yields CASSFSFPGGAGRTQYF.

The rearrangement joins TRBV6-1 to TRBJ1-4; D gene ambiguous. There are 15 residues in the CDR3. Per germline, CDR1 MNHNS and CDR2 SASEGT. Between the trimmed V and J ends, which lost 5 bases and 7 bases, there was a span of 17 bases. For the CDR3, the DNA is TGTGCCAGCAGTACCGGACCTATGTCGGGTGAAAAACTGTTTTTT. It specifies CASSTGPMSGEKLFF.

The V and J genes are TRBV6-6 and TRBJ1-1; D unclear. Trimming took off 6 bases at V and 7 bases at J, with 9 bases between the two ends. The CDR3 has 11 residues. Germline V gene lookup returns CDR1 MNHNY and CDR2 SVGAGI (reference sequence). The CDR3 sequence is CASSPPGEAFF. In nucleotides, the CDR3 is TGTGCCAGCAGCCCTCCCGGTGAAGCTTTCTTT.

The rearrangement links TRBV6-5 to TRBJ1-1; D call uncertain. Per germline, CDR1 MNHEY and CDR2 SVGAGI. V was shortened by 7 bases and J by 1 base, with 10 bases between the two germline ends. The CDR3 contains 13 residues. The CDR3: CASIRSPNTEAFF. DNA for the CDR3: TGTGCCAGCATTAGGTCCCCGAACACTGAAGCTTTCTTT.